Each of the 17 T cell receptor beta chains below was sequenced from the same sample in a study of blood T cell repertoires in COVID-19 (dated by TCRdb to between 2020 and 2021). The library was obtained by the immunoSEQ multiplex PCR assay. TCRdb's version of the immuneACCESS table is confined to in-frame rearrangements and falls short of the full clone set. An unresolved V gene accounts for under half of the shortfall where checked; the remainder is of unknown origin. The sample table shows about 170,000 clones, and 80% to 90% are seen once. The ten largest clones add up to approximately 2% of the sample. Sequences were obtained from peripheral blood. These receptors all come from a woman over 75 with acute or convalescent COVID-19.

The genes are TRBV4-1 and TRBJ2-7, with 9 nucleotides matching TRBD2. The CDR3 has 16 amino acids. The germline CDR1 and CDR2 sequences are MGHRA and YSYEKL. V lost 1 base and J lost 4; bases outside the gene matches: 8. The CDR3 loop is CASSQVVSGRWYEQYF. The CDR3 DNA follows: TGCGCCAGCAGCCAAGTGGTAAGCGGGAGGTGGTACGAGCAGTACTTC.

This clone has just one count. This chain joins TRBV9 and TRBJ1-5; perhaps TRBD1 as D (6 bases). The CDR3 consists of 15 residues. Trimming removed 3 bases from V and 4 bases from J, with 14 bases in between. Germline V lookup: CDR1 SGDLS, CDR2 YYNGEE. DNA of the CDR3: TGTGCCAGCAGCGCCTTCGGACAGCTAAATCAGCCCCAGCATTTT. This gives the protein CASSAFGQLNQPQHF.

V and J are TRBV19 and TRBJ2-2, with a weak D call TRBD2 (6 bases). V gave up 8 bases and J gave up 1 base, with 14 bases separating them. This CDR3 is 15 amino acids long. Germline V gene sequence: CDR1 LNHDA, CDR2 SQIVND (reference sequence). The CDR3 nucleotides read TGTGCCAGTCGACTAGGGAGTGAGAACACCGGGGAGCTGTTTTTT. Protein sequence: CASRLGSENTGELFF.

The CDR3 nucleotides read TGTGCCAGTAGTATAGGCCCCTCTAGCGATGAGCAGTTCTTC. It yields the protein CASSIGPSSDEQFF. The chain has TRBV19 and TRBJ2-1; the D gene is possibly TRBD2 (6 bases). Germline values: CDR1 LNHDA, CDR2 SQIVND (reference sequence). The CDR3 is 14 amino acids. The V gene lost 1 base and the J gene lost 8 bases, with 12 bases spanning the gap.

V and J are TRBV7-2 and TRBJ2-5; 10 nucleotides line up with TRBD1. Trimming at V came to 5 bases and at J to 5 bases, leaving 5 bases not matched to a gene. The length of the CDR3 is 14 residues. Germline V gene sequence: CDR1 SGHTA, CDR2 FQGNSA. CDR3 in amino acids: CASSPDRGPETQYF. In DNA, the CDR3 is TGTGCCAGCAGCCCTGACAGGGGGCCTGAGACCCAGTACTTC. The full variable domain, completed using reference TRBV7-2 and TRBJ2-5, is GAGVSQSPSNKVTEKGKDVELRCDPISGHTALYWYRQSLGQGLEFLIYFQGNSAPDKSGLPSDRFSAERTGGSVSTLTIQRTQQEDSAVYLCASSPDRGPETQYFGPGTRLLVL.

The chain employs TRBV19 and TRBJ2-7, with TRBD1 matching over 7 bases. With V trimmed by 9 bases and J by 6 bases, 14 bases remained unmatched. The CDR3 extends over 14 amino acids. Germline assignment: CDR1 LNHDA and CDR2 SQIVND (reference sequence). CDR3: CASGWVDRVGEQYF. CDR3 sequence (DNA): TGTGCCAGCGGCTGGGTAGACAGGGTTGGCGAGCAGTACTTC.

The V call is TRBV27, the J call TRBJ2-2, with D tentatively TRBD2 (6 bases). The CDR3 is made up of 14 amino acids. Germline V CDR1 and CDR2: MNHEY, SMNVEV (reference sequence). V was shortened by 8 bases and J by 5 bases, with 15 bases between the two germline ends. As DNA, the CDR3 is TGTGCCAGCGGGATAGCGGAACAAACCGGGGAGCTGTTTTTT. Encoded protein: CASGIAEQTGELFF.

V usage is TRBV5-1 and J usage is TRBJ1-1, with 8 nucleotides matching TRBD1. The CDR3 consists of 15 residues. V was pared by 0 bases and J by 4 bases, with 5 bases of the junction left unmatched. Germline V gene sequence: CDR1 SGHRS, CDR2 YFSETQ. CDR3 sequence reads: CASSLVRTGSTEAFF. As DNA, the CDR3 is TGCGCCAGCAGCTTGGTTAGGACAGGGAGCACTGAAGCTTTCTTT. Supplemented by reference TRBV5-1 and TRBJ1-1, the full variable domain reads KAGVTQTPRYLIKTRGQQVTLSCSPISGHRSVSWYQQTPGQGLQFLFEYFSETQRNKGNFPGRFSGRQFSNSRSEMNVSTLELGDSALYLCASSLVRTGSTEAFFGQGTRLTVV.

CDR3 region: CASTNLGGEAFF. DNA for the CDR3: TGTGCCAGCACCAACCTGGGGGGGGAAGCTTTCTTT. The chain recombines TRBV6-5 with TRBJ1-1; D is possibly TRBD1 (5 bases). Germline values: CDR1 MNHEY, CDR2 SVGAGI. V shed 7 bases and J shed 8 bases, with 14 bases lying between them. The CDR3 extends over 12 amino acids.

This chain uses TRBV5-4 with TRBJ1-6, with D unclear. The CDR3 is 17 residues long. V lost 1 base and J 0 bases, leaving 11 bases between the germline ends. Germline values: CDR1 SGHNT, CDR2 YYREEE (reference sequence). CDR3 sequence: CASSLLLASSYNSPLHF. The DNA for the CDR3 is TGTGCCAGCAGCTTGTTGCTGGCCAGCTCCTATAATTCACCCCTCCACTTT.

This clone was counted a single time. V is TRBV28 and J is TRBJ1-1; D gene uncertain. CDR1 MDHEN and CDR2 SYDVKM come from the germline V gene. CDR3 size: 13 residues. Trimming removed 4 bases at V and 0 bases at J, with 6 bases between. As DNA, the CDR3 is TGTGCCAGCAGTTACAGTATGAACACTGAAGCTTTCTTT. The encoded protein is CASSYSMNTEAFF.

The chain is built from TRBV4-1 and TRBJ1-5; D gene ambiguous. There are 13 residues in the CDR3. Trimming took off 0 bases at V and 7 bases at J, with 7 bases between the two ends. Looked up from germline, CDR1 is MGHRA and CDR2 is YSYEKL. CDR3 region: CASSQDLEQPQHF. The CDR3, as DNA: TGCGCCAGCAGCCAAGATCTGGAGCAGCCCCAGCATTTT.

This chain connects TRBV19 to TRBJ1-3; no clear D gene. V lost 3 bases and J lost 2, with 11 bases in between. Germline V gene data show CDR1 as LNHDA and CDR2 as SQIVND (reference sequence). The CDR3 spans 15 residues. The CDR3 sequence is CASSILRQPGNTIYF. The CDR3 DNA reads TGTGCCAGTAGTATCCTGCGGCAACCTGGAAACACCATATATTTT.

The CDR3 is CASRNTLRAGNTIYF. The DNA of the CDR3 is TGTGCCTCCCGCAACACCCTCAGGGCTGGAAACACCATATATTTT. The rearrangement uses TRBV19 and TRBJ1-3; perhaps TRBD1 as D (5 bases). There are 15 residues in the CDR3. V lost 11 bases and J 2 bases, leaving 19 bases between the germline ends. CDR1 is LNHDA and CDR2 is SQIVND in the germline V gene (reference sequence).

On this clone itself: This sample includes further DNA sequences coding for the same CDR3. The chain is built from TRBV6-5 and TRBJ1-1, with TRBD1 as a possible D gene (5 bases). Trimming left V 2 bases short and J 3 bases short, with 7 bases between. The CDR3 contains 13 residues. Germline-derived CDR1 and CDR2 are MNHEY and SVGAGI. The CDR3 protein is CASSYGGDTEAFF. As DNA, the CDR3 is TGTGCCAGCAGTTACGGGGGGGACACTGAAGCTTTCTTT.

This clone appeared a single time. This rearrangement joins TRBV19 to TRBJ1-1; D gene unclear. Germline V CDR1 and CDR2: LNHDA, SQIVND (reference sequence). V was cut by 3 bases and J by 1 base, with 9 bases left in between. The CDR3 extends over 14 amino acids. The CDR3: CASSMSPENTEAFF. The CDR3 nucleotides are TGTGCCAGTAGTATGTCGCCAGAGAACACTGAAGCTTTCTTT.

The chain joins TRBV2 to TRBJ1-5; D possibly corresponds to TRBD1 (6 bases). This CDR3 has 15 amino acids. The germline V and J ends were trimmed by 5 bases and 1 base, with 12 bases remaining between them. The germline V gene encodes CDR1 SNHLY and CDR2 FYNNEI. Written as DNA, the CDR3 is TGTGCCAGCAGTCCGCAGGGGACAAGCAATCAGCCCCAGCATTTT. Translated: CASSPQGTSNQPQHF.